These 12 T cell receptor beta chains originate from one sample sequenced in a study of blood T cell repertoires in COVID-19. Profiled with immunoSEQ multiplex PCR; TCRdb holds only in-frame clones, not every one. This sample has roughly 140,000 clones; roughly nine tenths occur once, and the top ten carry approximately 2.8%. The specimen sequenced was peripheral blood. The source is a woman aged 55-69 years with active COVID-19.

This rearrangement joins TRBV7-2 to TRBJ2-2, with 7 bases that match TRBD2. V lost 4 bases and J lost 0; bases outside the gene matches: 2. The germline gives CDR1 SGHTA, CDR2 FQGNSA. This CDR3 is built from 15 residues. Written as DNA, the CDR3 is TGTGCCAGCAGCTGGGACTACACGAACACCGGGGAGCTGTTTTTT. Its translation is CASSWDYTNTGELFF.

The chain recombines TRBV5-1 with TRBJ2-1, with D possibly being TRBD1 (6 bases). Germline CDR1 and CDR2: SGHRS and YFSETQ. This CDR3 is 15 amino acids long. Trimming took off 5 bases at V and 6 bases at J, with 18 bases between the two ends. CDR3 amino acids: CASRLTPVGANEQFF. The CDR3 nucleotides read TGCGCCAGCAGACTCACTCCCGTGGGGGCCAATGAGCAGTTCTTC.

The rearrangement joins TRBV7-3 to TRBJ2-1, with TRBD2 identical over 11 bases. The V gene end was trimmed by 5 bases and the J gene end by 1 base; junction bases not matched to a gene: 10. This CDR3 contains 18 residues. The germline gives CDR1 SGHTA, CDR2 FQGTGA. The CDR3 sequence is CASSEGVAGGPSYNEQFF. In DNA, the CDR3 is TGTGCCAGCAGCGAGGGGGTAGCGGGAGGGCCGTCCTACAATGAGCAGTTCTTC.

The chain recombines TRBV6-6 with TRBJ2-7; D perhaps matches TRBD1 (6 bases). CDR3 length equals 13 residues. V dropped 2 bases and J dropped 3 bases, with 8 bases sitting between them. CDR1 and CDR2 from the germline V gene are MNHNY and SVGAGI (reference sequence). CDR3 nucleotide sequence: TGTGCCAGCAGTTACGGACAGTACTACGAGCAGTACTTC. As protein: CASSYGQYYEQYF.

V and J are TRBV7-2 and TRBJ2-1, with 9 bases fitting TRBD1. V lost 5 bases, J lost 2 bases, and 7 bases stayed unmatched. CDR1 SGHTA and CDR2 FQGNSA come from the germline V gene. This CDR3 has 16 amino acids. The CDR3 spells CASSTGTGSPYNEQFF. CDR3 nucleotide sequence: TGTGCCAGCAGCACTGGGACAGGGAGTCCCTACAATGAGCAGTTCTTC.

The chain is built from TRBV11-2 and TRBJ1-5; 7 nucleotides line up with TRBD1. Germline V gene sequence: CDR1 SGHAT, CDR2 FQNNGV. V trimming: 5 bases; J trimming: 2 bases; junction bases outside the gene matches: 6. This CDR3 comprises 15 residues. CDR3 amino acids: CASSRGDRGNQPQHF. CDR3 nucleotides: TGTGCCAGCAGCCGAGGGGACAGAGGCAATCAGCCCCAGCATTTT.

V usage is TRBV14 and J usage is TRBJ2-2; 8 bases agree with TRBD2. J was trimmed by 8 bases and V by 3 bases; bases with no gene match: 8. The CDR3 extends over 15 amino acids. Germline lookup yields CDR1 SGHDN and CDR2 FVKESK. In nucleotides, the CDR3 is TGTGCCAGCAGCCACCCCGGAGCGGGAGCGGGGGAGCTGTTTTTT. Encoded protein: CASSHPGAGAGELFF.

The chain joins TRBV6-5 to TRBJ2-2; tentatively, D is TRBD2 (6 bases). Germline V gives CDR1 MNHEY, CDR2 SVGAGI. CDR3 length: 13 residues. The V end was cut by 1 base, the J end by 6 bases, with 6 bases between. CDR3 DNA: TGTGCCAGCAGTTACTGGGAGGCCGGGGAGCTGTTTTTT. Translated, it gives CASSYWEAGELFF.

Concerning this clone: This specimen includes other DNA sequences encoding the same CDR3. The chain employs TRBV5-1 and TRBJ2-3; D remains unclear. CDR1 and CDR2 from the germline V gene are SGHRS and YFSETQ. Trimming took 0 bases from V and 0 from J, leaving 5 bases between them. The CDR3 consists of 14 residues. The chain's CDR3 is CASSLGRSTDTQYF. CDR3 bases: TGCGCCAGCAGCTTGGGTAGAAGCACAGATACGCAGTATTTT.

The genes are TRBV15 and TRBJ2-2; 7 nucleotides line up with TRBD2. V lost 5 bases, J lost 3 bases, and 6 bases stayed unmatched. CDR1 is LNHNV and CDR2 is YYDKDF in the germline V gene (reference sequence). The CDR3 length is 15 residues. The chain's CDR3 is CATSFGTTHTGELFF. The CDR3 nucleotides read TGTGCCACCAGCTTCGGGACTACCCACACCGGGGAGCTGTTTTTT. The whole variable domain, remainder taken from reference TRBV15 and TRBJ2-2, is DAMVIQNPRYQVTQFGKPVTLSCSQTLNHNVMYWYQQKSSQAPKLLFHYYDKDFNNEADTPDNFQSRRPNTSFCFLDIRSPGLGDTAMYLCATSFGTTHTGELFFGEGSRLTVL.

The sample holds one count of this clone. This chain links TRBV24-1 with TRBJ2-4, with 7 bases that match TRBD1. The germline CDR1 and CDR2 sequences are KGHDR and SFDVKD. With V trimmed by 9 bases and J by 8 bases, 9 bases remained unmatched. The CDR3 has 13 amino acids. The CDR3 region has the DNA TGTGCCACCCAAAACGGTGACAGGGACATTCAGTACTTC. Its protein product is CATQNGDRDIQYF.

The gene calls are TRBV29-1 and TRBJ1-4, with TRBD1 matching over 11 bases. Germline CDR1 reads SQVTM; CDR2 reads ANQGSEA. Losses at the gene ends were 0 bases for V and 8 bases for J; bases not matched to a gene: 5. The CDR3 sequence is 15 residues long. CDR3 coding DNA: TGCAGCGTTGAAGATTGGGACAGGGGGAGAGAAAAACTGTTTTTT. As protein: CSVEDWDRGREKLFF.